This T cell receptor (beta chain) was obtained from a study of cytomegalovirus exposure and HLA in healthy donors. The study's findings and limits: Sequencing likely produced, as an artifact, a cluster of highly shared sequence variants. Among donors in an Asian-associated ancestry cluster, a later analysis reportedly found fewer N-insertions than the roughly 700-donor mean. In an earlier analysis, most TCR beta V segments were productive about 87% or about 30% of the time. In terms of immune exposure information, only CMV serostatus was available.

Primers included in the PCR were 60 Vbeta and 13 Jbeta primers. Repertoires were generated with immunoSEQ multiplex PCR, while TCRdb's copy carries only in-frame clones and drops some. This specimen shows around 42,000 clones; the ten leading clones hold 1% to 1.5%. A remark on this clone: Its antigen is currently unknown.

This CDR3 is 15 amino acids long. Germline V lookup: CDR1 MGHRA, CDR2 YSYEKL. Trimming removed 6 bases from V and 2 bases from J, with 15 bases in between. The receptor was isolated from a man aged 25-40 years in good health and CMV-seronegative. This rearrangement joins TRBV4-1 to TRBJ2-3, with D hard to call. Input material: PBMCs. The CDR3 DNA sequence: TGCGCCAGCAGACCCCTAGGCGGCCCCACAGATACGCAGTATTTT. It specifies CASRPLGGPTDTQYF.